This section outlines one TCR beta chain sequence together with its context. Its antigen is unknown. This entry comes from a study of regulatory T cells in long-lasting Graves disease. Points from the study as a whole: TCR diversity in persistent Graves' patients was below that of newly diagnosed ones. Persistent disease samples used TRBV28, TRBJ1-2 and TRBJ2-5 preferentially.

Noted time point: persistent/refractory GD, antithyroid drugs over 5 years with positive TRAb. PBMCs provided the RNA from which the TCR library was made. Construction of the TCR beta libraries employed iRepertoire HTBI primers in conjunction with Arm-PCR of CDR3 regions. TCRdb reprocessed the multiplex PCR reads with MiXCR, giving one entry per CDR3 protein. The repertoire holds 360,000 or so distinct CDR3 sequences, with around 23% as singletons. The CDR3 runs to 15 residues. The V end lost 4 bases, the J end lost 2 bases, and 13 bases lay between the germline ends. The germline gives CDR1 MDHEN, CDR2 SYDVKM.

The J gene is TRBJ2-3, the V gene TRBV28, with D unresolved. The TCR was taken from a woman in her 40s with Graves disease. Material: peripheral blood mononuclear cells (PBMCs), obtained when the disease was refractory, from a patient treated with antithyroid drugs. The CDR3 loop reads CASSSPKRYTDTQYF. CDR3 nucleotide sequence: TGTGCCAGCAGTTCCCCGAAGAGGTACACAGATACGCAGTATTTT.